This T cell receptor (beta chain) was obtained from a study of CD8 T cells in ankylosing spondylitis (dated by TCRdb to 2016 to 2017). The study in broad terms: The study profiled T cell receptor beta repertoires in healthy donors and ankylosing spondylitis patients to find disease-linked TCR variants. In total, the full study cohort was made up of 85 to 140 healthy donors and 25 ankylosing spondylitis patients. Samples of peripheral blood were taken, and for ankylosing spondylitis patients, synovial fluid was collected as well. Overall study results and their limits: In peripheral blood, the disease-linked clones were found at relatively low frequencies and had a CD8+ phenotype. Some of the motif variants had been reported before in the synovial fluid and blood of reactive arthritis patients, a finding that suggests common disease-initiation mechanisms. The disease-linked clones were reported as significantly enriched in matched synovial fluid samples from ankylosing spondylitis patients. A TCR beta motif made up of under ten highly homologous amino acid variants appeared to be characteristic of blood from ankylosing spondylitis patients.

This sample was sequenced with an Illumina HiSeq 2500. Quantitative 5'-RACE with molecular barcodes was the method used to prepare the TCR beta libraries. The authors' analysis ran thus. To identify disease-linked TCR variants, a new computational method was used, one built on a probabilistic model of VDJ rearrangement. In TCRdb, the public reads were trimmed at Q25 with fastp and aligned with MiXCR, with productive beta chains retained. Rows with one shared CDR3 protein collapse into an entry with the most common genes and DNA. The V and J calls and clone size are TCRdb's, not the authors'. A total of approximately 400,000 distinct CDR3 sequences appear in this sample, roughly a sixth of them only once. Approximately 0.97% of the sample is held by the ten biggest clonotypes. The germline V gene (reference sequence) sets CDR1 to MNHEY and CDR2 to SMNVEV. Counted from cysteine to phenylalanine, this CDR3 has 15 amino acids. Of the read, only the CDR3 DNA is kept; its 45 bases are in frame from base 1. The germline V end is reduced by 3 bases and the J end by 3 bases; junction bases left unmatched: 4.

As regards this clonotype: No antigen is known for it. The sample holds no much larger clone one base away, and base qualities are not on file.

The V and J genes are TRBV27 and TRBJ2-3, with TRBD2 identical over 9 junction bases. The receptor comes from a male donor with ankylosing spondylitis. Sequencing input: blood, either unsorted or a sorted T cell fraction (not recorded which). In nucleotides, the sequence is TGTGCCAGCAGTTTTGTTAGCGGGAGTACAGATACGCAGTATTTT. Its product reads: CASSFVSGSTDTQYF.